A selection of T cell receptor beta chains follows, all from one sample in a study of T-cell reconstitution after alpha-beta-depleted transplantation in children. TCRdb itself ran the PCR reads through MiXCR, one entry per CDR3 protein. Of over 150,000 distinct CDR3 sequences listed, 13% to 15% are singletons. This specimen was PBMCs from the stem cell graft donor, taken from the stem cell graft. All receptors derive from a human donor who donated a stem cell graft to a child with acute lymphoblastic leukemia. Each CDR3 is given with its conserved first and last residue.

v_gene: TRBV20-1
j_gene: TRBJ1-2
CDR3aa: CSAPYRRGDYGYTF

v_gene: TRBV18
j_gene: TRBJ2-3
CDR3aa: CASSPDTDTQYF

v_gene: TRBV6-1
j_gene: TRBJ2-2
CDR3aa: CASSHYLAGGPSGTGELFF

v_gene: TRBV12-3/TRBV12-4
j_gene: TRBJ2-1
CDR3aa: CASSLGTSGSYNEQFF

v_gene: TRBV20-1
j_gene: TRBJ2-7
CDR3aa: CSARAPSAYEQYF

v_gene: TRBV29-1
j_gene: TRBJ2-7
CDR3aa: CSVSGLDRGPYLYEQYF

v_gene: TRBV29-1
j_gene: TRBJ2-1
CDR3aa: CSVYPGQYNEQFF

v_gene: TRBV5-1
j_gene: TRBJ2-1
CDR3aa: CASSWNIAGTGNEQFF

v_gene: TRBV7-8
j_gene: TRBJ2-7
CDR3aa: CASGPGRNAEKYF

v_gene: TRBV5-1
j_gene: TRBJ2-5
CDR3aa: CASSTRDSQETQYF

v_gene: TRBV6-1
j_gene: TRBJ1-6
CDR3aa: CASSKRQGYSPLHF

v_gene: TRBV20-1
j_gene: TRBJ2-7
CDR3aa: CSAIGDEQYF

v_gene: TRBV6-1
j_gene: TRBJ2-5
CDR3aa: CASSQSSGSIETQYF

v_gene: TRBV12-3/TRBV12-4
j_gene: TRBJ2-7
CDR3aa: CASKGTGAAEQYF

v_gene: TRBV4-1
j_gene: TRBJ2-1
CDR3aa: CASRSPGGGSSYNEQFF

v_gene: TRBV20-1
j_gene: TRBJ1-5
CDR3aa: CCARVPGQGGNQPQHF

v_gene: TRBV7-7
j_gene: TRBJ2-3
CDR3aa: CASSPNRLADTQYF

v_gene: TRBV7-9
j_gene: TRBJ2-7
CDR3aa: CASSLAALAVAYEQYF

v_gene: TRBV7-9
j_gene: TRBJ2-3
CDR3aa: CASNPERGTSTDTQYF

v_gene: TRBV7-9
j_gene: TRBJ2-7
CDR3aa: CASSLGRDYEQYF

v_gene: TRBV2
j_gene: TRBJ2-2
CDR3aa: CASKLATTGELFF

v_gene: TRBV20-1
j_gene: TRBJ2-7
CDR3aa: CSAPLFTSGLSSYEQYF

v_gene: TRBV6-1
j_gene: TRBJ2-7
CDR3aa: CASTTWLGQDHEQYF

v_gene: TRBV5-1
j_gene: TRBJ2-3
CDR3aa: CASSLQRSTDTQYF

v_gene: TRBV5-5
j_gene: TRBJ2-1
CDR3aa: CASSLMYNEQFF

v_gene: TRBV2
j_gene: TRBJ2-5
CDR3aa: CASMYGTGTQYF

v_gene: TRBV2
j_gene: TRBJ2-3
CDR3aa: CASSDWRTISTDTQYF

v_gene: TRBV20-1
j_gene: TRBJ2-3
CDR3aa: CSARPPGGRALDTQYF

v_gene: TRBV11-3
j_gene: TRBJ2-1
CDR3aa: CASSPRTSGSVEQFF

v_gene: TRBV25-1
j_gene: TRBJ2-1
CDR3aa: CASSPSGRAVNEQFF

v_gene: TRBV7-9
j_gene: TRBJ2-7
CDR3aa: CASSLQVGEQYF

v_gene: TRBV11-2
j_gene: TRBJ2-3
CDR3aa: CASSLGRLAGGRGDTQYF

v_gene: TRBV20-1
j_gene: TRBJ2-5
CDR3aa: CSAITGEGEETQYF

v_gene: TRBV29-1
j_gene: TRBJ2-7
CDR3aa: CSASGTPTRGHEQYF

v_gene: TRBV29-1
j_gene: TRBJ2-1
CDR3aa: CSGWTGSGWEQFF

v_gene: TRBV5-6
j_gene: TRBJ1-1
CDR3aa: CASSSWGRTNTEAFF

v_gene: TRBV24-1
j_gene: TRBJ2-1
CDR3aa: CATSYGLAGNSYNEQFF

v_gene: TRBV12-3/TRBV12-4
j_gene: TRBJ1-5
CDR3aa: CASSFRGISGNQPQHF

v_gene: TRBV2
j_gene: TRBJ2-3
CDR3aa: CASSEGQNTDTQYF

v_gene: TRBV5-1
j_gene: TRBJ2-5
CDR3aa: CASSPTSGAQETQYF

v_gene: TRBV20-1
j_gene: TRBJ2-3
CDR3aa: CSARTRDRGGDTQYF

v_gene: TRBV5-1
j_gene: TRBJ2-2
CDR3aa: CASSRPGGTGELFF

v_gene: TRBV20-1
j_gene: TRBJ1-1
CDR3aa: CSARAIGQGTEAFF

v_gene: TRBV5-1
j_gene: TRBJ2-1
CDR3aa: CASRYGDNEQFF

v_gene: TRBV6-5
j_gene: TRBJ2-1
CDR3aa: CASSYSTGTSGPYNEQFF

v_gene: TRBV20-1
j_gene: TRBJ1-1
CDR3aa: CSARANGRGGPNTEAFF

v_gene: TRBV28
j_gene: TRBJ2-7
CDR3aa: CASRGPVYFGTGSYEQYF

v_gene: TRBV10-3
j_gene: TRBJ2-5
CDR3aa: CAISVNGGQQETQYF

v_gene: TRBV6-5
j_gene: TRBJ1-1
CDR3aa: CASSYDRDTEAFF

v_gene: TRBV20-1
j_gene: TRBJ2-1
CDR3aa: CSARDRLAGVEAHYNEQFF

v_gene: TRBV29-1
j_gene: TRBJ1-1
CDR3aa: CSARDRDSEAFF

v_gene: TRBV11-3
j_gene: TRBJ2-1
CDR3aa: CASSFGTGAVFTYNEQFF

v_gene: TRBV20-1
j_gene: TRBJ2-7
CDR3aa: CSARNFLAGSYEQYF

v_gene: TRBV7-2
j_gene: TRBJ2-2
CDR3aa: CASRLDGTGELFF

v_gene: TRBV29-1
j_gene: TRBJ2-6
CDR3aa: CSVRDSGRSGANGLTF

v_gene: TRBV6-1
j_gene: TRBJ1-5
CDR3aa: CASRSTGSGNQPQHF

v_gene: TRBV5-1
j_gene: TRBJ2-5
CDR3aa: CASSLEDTRETQYF

v_gene: TRBV12-3/TRBV12-4
j_gene: TRBJ2-3
CDR3aa: CASSQRLAGYTDTQYF

v_gene: TRBV5-1
j_gene: TRBJ2-3
CDR3aa: CASSLDGPDGRDTQYF

v_gene: TRBV18
j_gene: TRBJ2-2
CDR3aa: CASSLGTSGDTGELFF